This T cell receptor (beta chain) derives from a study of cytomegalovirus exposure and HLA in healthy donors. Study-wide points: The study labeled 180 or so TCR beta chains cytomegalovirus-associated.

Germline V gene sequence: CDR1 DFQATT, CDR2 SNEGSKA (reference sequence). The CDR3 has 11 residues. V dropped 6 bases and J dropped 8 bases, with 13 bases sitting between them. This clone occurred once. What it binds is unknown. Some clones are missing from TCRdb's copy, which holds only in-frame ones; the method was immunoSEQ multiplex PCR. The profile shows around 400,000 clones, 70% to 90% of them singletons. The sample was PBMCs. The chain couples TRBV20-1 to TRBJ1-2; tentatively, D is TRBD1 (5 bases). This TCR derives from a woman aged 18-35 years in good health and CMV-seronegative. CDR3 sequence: CSATDGAGYTF. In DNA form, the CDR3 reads TGCAGTGCCACCGATGGGGCAGGCTACACCTTC.